This T cell receptor beta chain came from a study of blood T cell repertoires in COVID-19. Study-wide context: Sample material is recorded as cDNA or gDNA derived from T cells, B-cell-depleted T cells, or PBMCs.

Original analysis: Reference gene primer amplification gave estimated nucleated cell counts. Measured with immunoSEQ multiplex PCR; TCRdb has only the in-frame clones, and not every one. The V and J calls and clone size were taken over from that table, and D and trimming were inferred from the DNA. The sample has roughly 110,000 clones; 84% are singletons. This TCR was recovered from a human donor in a cohort sampled during active COVID-19. Sequenced input: peripheral blood.

In nucleotides, the CDR3 is TGTGCCAGCAGCCACCGGACTTTAGAGGAGCAGTTCTTC. It yields the protein CASSHRTLEEQFF. The V and J genes are TRBV5-4 and TRBJ2-1, with a possible D match to TRBD2 (5 bases). CDR1 and CDR2 (germline): SGHNT, YYREEE (reference sequence). CDR3 length equals 13 residues. V lost 4 bases to trimming and J lost 10 bases, with 15 bases between them.